The next 14 T cell receptor beta chains were all read from a single sample in a study of T-cell memory formation after mild COVID-19. Using its own MiXCR run on the 5' RACE reads, TCRdb lists one record per CDR3 protein. The data contain 500,000 to 550,000 distinct CDR3 sequences, 20% of them seen just once; the ten biggest clones take up around 13%. Sequenced material: PBMCs or a T cell subset sorted from them (not recorded which). The source of these receptors is an adult woman who had mild COVID-19 (a few samples of this study predate the infection). Cell type and time point are not known.

In this sample, this clonotype turned up a few times. V is TRBV30 and J is TRBJ1-6, with 8 bases lining up with TRBD1. The CDR3 is 17 residues long. CDR1 and CDR2 (germline): GTSNPN, SVGIG (reference sequence). The ends lost 0 bases at V and 10 bases at J; junction bases unmatched: 14. CDR3 in DNA: TGTGCCTGGAGTGTACCCAGGACAGGGAATGAAAGATCACCCCTCCACTTT. Protein sequence: CAWSVPRTGNERSPLHF. Complete variable domain (other parts from reference TRBV30 and TRBJ1-6): SQTIHQWPATLVQPVGSPLSLECTVEGTSNPNLYWYRQAAGRGLQLLFYSVGIGQISSEVPQNLSASRPQDRQFILSSKKLLLSDSGFYLCAWSVPRTGNERSPLHFGNGTRLTVT.

The gene calls are TRBV6-9 and TRBJ2-5; possible D gene TRBD1, 5 bases. CDR3 size: 15 residues. Trimming took 0 bases from V and 5 from J, leaving 13 bases between them. CDR1 is MNHGY, CDR2 SVAAGI, per germline. The CDR3 protein is CASSYSRGNRETQYF. CDR3 nucleotides: TGTGCCAGCAGTTATTCAAGGGGAAACAGGGAGACCCAGTACTTC.

This clonotype has just a few counts. The CDR3 ends on some other residue instead of the conserved phenylalanine or tryptophan, so this is likely a read error. It is unclear where the CDR3 begins or ends on the DNA, so no DNA is shown, and the CDR3 is as TCRdb lists it. The chain carries TRBV12-3 or TRBV12-4 and TRBJ1-1; TRBD1, the D gene given by the table, was not confirmed from the DNA. The CDR3 adds up to 13 amino acids, both ends counted. CDR3: CASSFGQGNGVFV.

The V and J genes are TRBV4-1 and TRBJ2-5; D is ambiguous. CDR1 is MGHRA, CDR2 YSYEKL, per germline. V dropped 0 bases and J dropped 5 bases, with 4 bases sitting between them. The CDR3 totals 12 residues. DNA of the CDR3: TGCGCCAGCAGCCAAGAAGGCGAGACCCAGTACTTC. This gives the protein CASSQEGETQYF.

V gene TRBV29-1 combines with J gene TRBJ2-2; D perhaps matches TRBD1 (6 bases). The CDR3 is 13 residues long. Germline loops: CDR1 SQVTM, CDR2 ANQGSEA. This CDR3 reads CSALQGNTGELFF. CDR3 bases: TGCAGTGCTTTACAGGGCAACACCGGGGAGCTGTTTTTT.

The chain links TRBV4-3 to TRBJ2-2; D not certain. The CDR3 spans 14 residues. V was trimmed by 6 bases and J by 1 base, leaving 9 bases between them. The germline gives CDR1 LGHNA, CDR2 YSLEER. The DNA for the CDR3 is TGCGCCAGCAGGAAGGGCGTGAACACCGGGGAGCTGTTTTTT. This codes for CASRKGVNTGELFF.

There are a few counts of this clonotype. The V and J genes are TRBV4-3 and TRBJ2-7; TRBD2 matches at 12 bases. The V segment lost 4 bases and the J segment 7 bases; nucleotides outside the gene matches: 8. The CDR3 loop spans 15 amino acids. From germline, CDR1 is LGHNA and CDR2 YSLEER. CDR3 sequence reads: CASSRRTSGTGEQYF. The DNA for the CDR3 is TGCGCCAGCAGCCGACGGACTAGCGGGACGGGGGAGCAGTACTTC.

The chain combines TRBV24-1 with TRBJ2-1; TRBD2 agrees at 10 bases. V gave up 3 bases and J gave up 9 bases; unmatched junction bases: 7. CDR3 size: 15 residues. CDR1 is KGHDR, CDR2 SFDVKD, per germline. In nucleotides, the CDR3 is TGTGCCACCAGTGATGATCTAGCGGGAGTTTTTGAGCAGTTCTTC. It codes for CATSDDLAGVFEQFF.

This clonotype has only a few counts. The chain links TRBV2 to TRBJ2-7, with a tentative D call TRBD1 (5 bases). V was clipped by 7 bases and J by 0 bases, with 10 bases between them. Germline V gives CDR1 SNHLY, CDR2 FYNNEI. CDR3 length equals 13 residues. The CDR3 DNA is TGTGCCAGCACGGACACCAGCTCCTACGAGCAGTACTTC. Amino acids: CASTDTSSYEQYF.

V is TRBV11-2 and J is TRBJ2-7; TRBD2 aligns across 10 bases. The CDR3 loop spans 15 amino acids. In germline, CDR1 is SGHAT, CDR2 FQNNGV. V lost 2 bases to trimming and J lost 3 bases; unmatched junction nucleotides: 4. The CDR3 protein is CASSLSSSGSYEQYF. The CDR3 DNA sequence: TGTGCCAGCAGCTTATCGTCTAGCGGGAGCTACGAGCAGTACTTC.

The chain recombines TRBV5-1 with TRBJ2-1; no clear D gene. Per the germline V gene, CDR1 is SGHRS and CDR2 is YFSETQ. With 4 bases removed from V and 9 bases from J, the gap between germline ends came to 17 bases. The CDR3 consists of 14 residues. The DNA for the CDR3 is TGCGCCAGCAGCGCCCCGCGTTCCTTCAGTGAGCAGTTCTTC. It specifies CASSAPRSFSEQFF. Using reference TRBV5-1 and TRBJ2-1 for the parts outside the CDR3, the full variable domain is KAGVTQTPRYLIKTRGQQVTLSCSPISGHRSVSWYQQTPGQGLQFLFEYFSETQRNKGNFPGRFSGRQFSNSRSEMNVSTLELGDSALYLCASSAPRSFSEQFFGPGTRLTVL.

The chain links TRBV9 to TRBJ1-1; TRBD1 matches at 9 bases. With V trimmed by 4 bases and J by 8 bases, 12 bases remained unmatched. CDR3 length: 15 amino acids. The V gene's germline CDR1 is SGDLS and CDR2 YYNGEE. This CDR3 reads CASSPLGTGNREAFF. The DNA for the CDR3 is TGTGCCAGCAGCCCGCTCGGGACAGGGAATCGGGAAGCTTTCTTT.

This clonotype was found many times. The chain combines TRBV7-2 with TRBJ2-7; TRBD1 matches 10 bases. Germline V gene lookup returns CDR1 SGHTA and CDR2 FQGNSA. The CDR3 loop spans 14 amino acids. With V trimmed by 3 bases and J by 3 bases, 2 bases remained unmatched. CDR3 residues: CASSLGQGFYEQYF. CDR3 bases: TGTGCCAGCAGCTTGGGACAGGGGTTCTACGAGCAGTACTTC. The full variable domain, with the rest looked up from reference TRBV7-2 and TRBJ2-7, is GAGVSQSPSNKVTEKGKDVELRCDPISGHTALYWYRQSLGQGLEFLIYFQGNSAPDKSGLPSDRFSAERTGGSVSTLTIQRTQQEDSAVYLCASSLGQGFYEQYFGPGTRLTVT.

The DNA of the CDR3 is TGCGCCAGCAGCTCCGAATTAGGGTATGGCTACACCTTC. Translation: CASSSELGYGYTF. The V and J genes are TRBV5-1 and TRBJ1-2; D is ambiguous. Germline V gene data show CDR1 as SGHRS and CDR2 as YFSETQ. This CDR3 region has 13 residues. V shed 3 bases and J shed 5 bases, with 11 bases lying between them.